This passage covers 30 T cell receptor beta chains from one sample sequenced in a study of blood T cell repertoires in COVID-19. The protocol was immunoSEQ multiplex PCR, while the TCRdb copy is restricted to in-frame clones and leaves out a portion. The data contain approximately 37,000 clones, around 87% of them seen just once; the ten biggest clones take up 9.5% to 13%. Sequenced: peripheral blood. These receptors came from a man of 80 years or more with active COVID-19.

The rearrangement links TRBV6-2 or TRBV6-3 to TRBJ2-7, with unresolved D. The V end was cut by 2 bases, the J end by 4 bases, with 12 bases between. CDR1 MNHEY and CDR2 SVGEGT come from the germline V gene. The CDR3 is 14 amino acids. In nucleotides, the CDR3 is TGTGCCAGCAGTTACCGACCCCCACAGTACGAGCAGTACTTC. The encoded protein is CASSYRPPQYEQYF.

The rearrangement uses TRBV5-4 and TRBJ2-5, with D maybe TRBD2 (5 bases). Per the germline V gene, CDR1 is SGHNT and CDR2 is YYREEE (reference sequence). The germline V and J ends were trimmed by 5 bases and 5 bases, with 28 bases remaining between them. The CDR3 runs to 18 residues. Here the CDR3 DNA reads TGTGCCAGCAGTCCCGGAAGACCTGGGAGCCTCCGGTTGGAGACCCAGTACTTC. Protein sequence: CASSPGRPGSLRLETQYF.

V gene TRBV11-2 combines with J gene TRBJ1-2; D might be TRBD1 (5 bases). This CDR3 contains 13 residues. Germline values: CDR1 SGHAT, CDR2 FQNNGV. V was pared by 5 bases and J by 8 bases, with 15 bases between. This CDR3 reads CASSPQGGFGYTF. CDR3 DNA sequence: TGTGCCAGCAGCCCCCAGGGAGGGTTCGGCTACACCTTC.

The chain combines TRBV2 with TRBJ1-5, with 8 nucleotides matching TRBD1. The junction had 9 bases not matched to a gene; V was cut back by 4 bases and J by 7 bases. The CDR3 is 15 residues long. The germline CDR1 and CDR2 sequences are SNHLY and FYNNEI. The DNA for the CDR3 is TGTGCCAGCAGTGGAGATCAGGGGGCTGGGCAGCCCCAGCATTTT. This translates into CASSGDQGAGQPQHF. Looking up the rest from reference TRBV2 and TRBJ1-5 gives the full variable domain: EPEVTQTPSHQVTQMGQEVILRCVPISNHLYFYWYRQILGQKVEFLVSFYNNEISEKSEIFDDQFSVERPDGSNFTLKIRSTKLEDSAMYFCASSGDQGAGQPQHFGDGTRLSIL.

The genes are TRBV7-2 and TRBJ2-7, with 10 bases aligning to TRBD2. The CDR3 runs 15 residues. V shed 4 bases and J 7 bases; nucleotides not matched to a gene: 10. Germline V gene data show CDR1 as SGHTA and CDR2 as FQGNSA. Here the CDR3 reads CASSSLVAGGREQYF. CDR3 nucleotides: TGTGCCAGCAGCTCTCTGGTAGCGGGAGGACGGGAGCAGTACTTC.

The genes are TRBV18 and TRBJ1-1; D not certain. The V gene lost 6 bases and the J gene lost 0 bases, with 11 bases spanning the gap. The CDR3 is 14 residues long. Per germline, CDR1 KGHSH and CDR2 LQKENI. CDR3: CASSLVTLNTEAFF. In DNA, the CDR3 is TGTGCCAGCTCGCTAGTAACCCTGAACACTGAAGCTTTCTTT.

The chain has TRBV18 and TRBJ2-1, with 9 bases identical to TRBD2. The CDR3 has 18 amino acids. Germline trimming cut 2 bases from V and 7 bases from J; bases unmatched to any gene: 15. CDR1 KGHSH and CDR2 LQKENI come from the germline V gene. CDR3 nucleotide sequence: TGTGCCAGCTCACCAAGGCGACTAGCGGCCCTACCCGGGAATGAGCAGTTCTTC. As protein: CASSPRRLAALPGNEQFF.

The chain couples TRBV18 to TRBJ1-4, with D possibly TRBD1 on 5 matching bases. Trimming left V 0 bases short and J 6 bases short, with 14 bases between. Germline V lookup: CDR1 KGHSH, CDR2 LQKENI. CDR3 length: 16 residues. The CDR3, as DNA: TGTGCCAGCTCACCACCTTCAAGGGGCTCAGATGAAAAACTGTTTTTT. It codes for CASSPPSRGSDEKLFF.

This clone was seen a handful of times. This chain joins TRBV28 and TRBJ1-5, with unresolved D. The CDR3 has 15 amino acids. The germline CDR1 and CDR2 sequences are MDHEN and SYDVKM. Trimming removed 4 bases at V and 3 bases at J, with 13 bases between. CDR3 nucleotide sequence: TGTGCCAGCAGTTCCCCGGGAATGAACAATCAGCCCCAGCATTTT. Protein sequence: CASSSPGMNNQPQHF.

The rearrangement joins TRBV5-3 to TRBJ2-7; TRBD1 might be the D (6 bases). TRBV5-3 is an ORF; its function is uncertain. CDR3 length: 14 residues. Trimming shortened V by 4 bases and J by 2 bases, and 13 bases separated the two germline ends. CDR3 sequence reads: CARSRSTGPYEQYF. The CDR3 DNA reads TGTGCCAGAAGCAGATCGACAGGTCCCTACGAGCAGTACTTC.

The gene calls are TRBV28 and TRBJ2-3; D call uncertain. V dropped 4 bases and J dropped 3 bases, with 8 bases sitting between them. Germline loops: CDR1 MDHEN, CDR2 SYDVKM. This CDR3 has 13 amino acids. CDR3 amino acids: CASSSSLTDTQYF. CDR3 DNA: TGTGCCAGCAGTTCGTCTTTAACAGATACGCAGTATTTT.

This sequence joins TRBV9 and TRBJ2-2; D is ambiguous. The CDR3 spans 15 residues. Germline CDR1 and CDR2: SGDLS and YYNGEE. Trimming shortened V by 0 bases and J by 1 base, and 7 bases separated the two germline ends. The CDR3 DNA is TGTGCCAGCAGCGTAGGTCTAAGGAACACCGGGGAGCTGTTTTTT. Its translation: CASSVGLRNTGELFF.

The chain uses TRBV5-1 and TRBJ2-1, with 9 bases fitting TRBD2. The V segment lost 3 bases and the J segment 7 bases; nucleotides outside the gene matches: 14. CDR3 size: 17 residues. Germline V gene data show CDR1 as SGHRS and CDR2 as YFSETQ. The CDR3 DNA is TGCGCCAGCAGCTCAGGACTGTTAGCGGGAGATAAGAATGAGCAGTTCTTC. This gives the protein CASSSGLLAGDKNEQFF.

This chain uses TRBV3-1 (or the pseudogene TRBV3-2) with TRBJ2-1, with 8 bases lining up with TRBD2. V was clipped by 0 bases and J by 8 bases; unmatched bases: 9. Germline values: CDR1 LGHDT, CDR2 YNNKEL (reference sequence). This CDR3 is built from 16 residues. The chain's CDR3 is CASSQDSSGSKDEQFF. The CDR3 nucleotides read TGTGCCAGCAGCCAAGATTCGAGCGGGAGTAAAGATGAGCAGTTCTTC.

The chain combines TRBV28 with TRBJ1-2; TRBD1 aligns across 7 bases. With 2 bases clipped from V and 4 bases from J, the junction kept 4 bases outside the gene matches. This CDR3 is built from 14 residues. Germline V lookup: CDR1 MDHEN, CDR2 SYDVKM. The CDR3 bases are TGTGCCAGCAGTTTAGGGGCAGGGGGCTATGGCTACACCTTC. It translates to CASSLGAGGYGYTF.

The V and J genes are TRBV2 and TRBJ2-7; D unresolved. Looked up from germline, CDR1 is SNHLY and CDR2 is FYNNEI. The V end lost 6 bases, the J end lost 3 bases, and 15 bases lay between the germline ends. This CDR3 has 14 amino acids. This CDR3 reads CASSETRLSYEQYF. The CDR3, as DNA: TGTGCCAGCAGCGAGACAAGGTTGAGCTACGAGCAGTACTTC.

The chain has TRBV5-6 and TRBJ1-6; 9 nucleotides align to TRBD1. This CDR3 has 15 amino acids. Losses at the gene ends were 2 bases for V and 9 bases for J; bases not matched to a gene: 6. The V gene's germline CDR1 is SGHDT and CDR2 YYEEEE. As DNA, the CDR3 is TGTGCCAGCAGCTTTGGGGACAGGGCAAGTTCACCCCTCCACTTT. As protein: CASSFGDRASSPLHF.

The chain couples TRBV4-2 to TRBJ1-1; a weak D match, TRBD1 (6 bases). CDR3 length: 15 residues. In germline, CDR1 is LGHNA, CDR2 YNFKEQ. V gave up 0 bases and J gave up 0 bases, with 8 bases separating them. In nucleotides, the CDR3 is TGTGCCAGCAGCCAAGATGAGGGGGTGAACACTGAAGCTTTCTTT. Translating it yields CASSQDEGVNTEAFF.

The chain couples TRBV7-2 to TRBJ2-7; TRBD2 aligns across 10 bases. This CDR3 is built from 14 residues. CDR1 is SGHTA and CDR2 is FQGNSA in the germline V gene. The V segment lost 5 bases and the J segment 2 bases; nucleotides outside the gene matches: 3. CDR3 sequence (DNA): TGTGCCAGCAGCGAACTAGCGGGACCCTACGAGCAGTACTTC. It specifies CASSELAGPYEQYF.

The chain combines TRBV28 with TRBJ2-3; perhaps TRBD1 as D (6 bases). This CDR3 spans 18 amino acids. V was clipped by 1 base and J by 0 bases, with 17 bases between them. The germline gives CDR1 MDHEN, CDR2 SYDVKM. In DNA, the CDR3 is TGTGCCAGCAGTTTATTTGGGAGAGTGGGGGCCAGCACAGATACGCAGTATTTT. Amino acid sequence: CASSLFGRVGASTDTQYF. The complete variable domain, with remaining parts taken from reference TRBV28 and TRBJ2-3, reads DVKVTQSSRYLVKRTGEKVFLECVQDMDHENMFWYRQDPGLGLRLIYFSYDVKMKEKGDIPEGYSVSREKKERFSLILESASTNQTSMYLCASSLFGRVGASTDTQYFGPGTRLTVL.

The CDR3 reads CASTTVAGGPNEQFF. The CDR3 nucleotides are TGTGCCAGTACTACGGTAGCGGGAGGGCCCAATGAGCAGTTCTTC. This chain connects TRBV19 to TRBJ2-1, with 11 bases that match TRBD2. J lost 6 bases, V lost 7 bases, and 8 bases had no gene match. Germline V gene data show CDR1 as LNHDA and CDR2 as SQIVND (reference sequence). CDR3 length: 15 amino acids. Full variable domain (rest looked up from reference TRBV19 and TRBJ2-1): DGGITQSPKYLFRKEGQNVTLSCEQNLNHDAMYWYRQDPGQGLRLIYYSQIVNDFQKGDIAEGYSVSREKKESFPLTVTSAQKNPTAFYLCASTTVAGGPNEQFFGPGTRLTVL.

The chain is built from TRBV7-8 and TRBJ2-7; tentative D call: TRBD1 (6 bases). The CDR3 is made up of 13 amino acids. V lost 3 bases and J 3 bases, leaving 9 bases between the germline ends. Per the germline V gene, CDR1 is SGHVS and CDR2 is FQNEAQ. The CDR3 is CASSLSRGYEQYF. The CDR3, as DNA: TGTGCCAGCAGCTTGTCCAGGGGCTACGAGCAGTACTTC.

Here the CDR3 DNA reads TGTGCCAGCAGTTCGACAGGTAACTACGAGCAGTACTTC. It encodes CASSSTGNYEQYF. V gene TRBV28 combines with J gene TRBJ2-7; a possible D gene is TRBD1 (6 bases). The ends were cut back, 4 bases at V and 3 bases at J, with 10 bases in the middle. Germline V CDR1 and CDR2: MDHEN, SYDVKM. CDR3 size: 13 residues.

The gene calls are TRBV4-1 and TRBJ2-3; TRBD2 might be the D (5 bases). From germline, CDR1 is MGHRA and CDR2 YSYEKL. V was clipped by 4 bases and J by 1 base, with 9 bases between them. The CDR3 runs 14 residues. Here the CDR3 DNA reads TGCGCCAGCAGCCGAACCGGGGGCACAGATACGCAGTATTTT. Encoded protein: CASSRTGGTDTQYF.

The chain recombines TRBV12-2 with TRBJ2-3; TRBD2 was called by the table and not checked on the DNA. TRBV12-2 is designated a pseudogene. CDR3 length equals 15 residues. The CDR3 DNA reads TGTGCAAGTCGCCCAACGGGGGGGGCGGCCCAAAAGCAGTATTTT. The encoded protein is CASRPTGGAAQKQYF.

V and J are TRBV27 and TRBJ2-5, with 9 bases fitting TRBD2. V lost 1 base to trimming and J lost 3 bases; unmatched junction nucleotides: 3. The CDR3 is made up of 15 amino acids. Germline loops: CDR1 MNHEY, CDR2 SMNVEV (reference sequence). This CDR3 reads CASSLLTSGEETQYF. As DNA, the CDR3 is TGTGCCAGCAGTTTATTGACTAGCGGTGAAGAGACCCAGTACTTC.

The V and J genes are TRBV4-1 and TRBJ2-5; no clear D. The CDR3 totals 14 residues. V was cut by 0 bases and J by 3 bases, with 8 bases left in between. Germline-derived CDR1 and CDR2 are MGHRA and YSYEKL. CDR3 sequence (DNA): TGCGCCAGCAGCCAAGAAACAGCAAAAGAGACCCAGTACTTC. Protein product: CASSQETAKETQYF.

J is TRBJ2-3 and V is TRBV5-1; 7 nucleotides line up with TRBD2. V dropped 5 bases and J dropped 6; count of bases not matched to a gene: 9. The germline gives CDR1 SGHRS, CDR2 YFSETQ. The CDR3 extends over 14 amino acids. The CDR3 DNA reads TGCGCCAGCAGAGCGGGGAGCGCGACGGATACGCAGTATTTT. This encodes CASRAGSATDTQYF.

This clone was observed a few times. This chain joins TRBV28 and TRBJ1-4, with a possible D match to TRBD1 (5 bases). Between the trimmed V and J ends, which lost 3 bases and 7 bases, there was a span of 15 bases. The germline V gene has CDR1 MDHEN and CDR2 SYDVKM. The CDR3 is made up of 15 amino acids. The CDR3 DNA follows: TGTGCCAGCAGTTTCGGGGACTCCAACCTTGAAAAACTGTTTTTT. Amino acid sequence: CASSFGDSNLEKLFF.

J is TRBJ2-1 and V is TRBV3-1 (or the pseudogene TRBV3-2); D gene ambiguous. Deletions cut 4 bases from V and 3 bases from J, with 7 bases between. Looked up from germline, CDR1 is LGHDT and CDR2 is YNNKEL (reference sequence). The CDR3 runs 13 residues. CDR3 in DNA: TGTGCCAGCAGCCGGGCCAGCTACAATGAGCAGTTCTTC. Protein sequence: CASSRASYNEQFF.